One T cell receptor (beta chain) is described in this entry. Its antigen target is currently unknown. No much larger clonotype is one base removed from it; base qualities were not supplied. RNA was extracted using the RNeasy kit, and roughly 0.45 to 1 ug of the RNA was reverse transcribed with random hexamers. The immunoSEQ multiplex PCR assay, which covers 54 Vbeta and 13 Jbeta segments, was used to amplify TCR beta CDR3 regions. PCR amplification bias was corrected by using a synthetic template baseline for primer optimization and computational correction. Under the source paper's analysis protocol: Reads were annotated to V, D and J genes per IMGT and analyzed with immunoSEQ Analyzer, keeping only productive sequences. To calculate clonality, Shannon entropy was normalized by log2 of the number of productive unique sequences and then subtracted from one. For each patient and control, public and private clones were evaluated among the 100 most prevalent clones. Clones were defined as Susac-specific when absent from the healthy and MS cohorts, from about 1,100 published viral clones and from other ImmuneACCESS disease sequences. TCRdb's own reprocessing of the public reads used fastp at Q25 and MiXCR and kept productive beta chains. All rows with the same CDR3 protein become a single entry with the most common DNA and genes. The V and J calls reflect TCRdb's pipeline rather than the authors' work. A total of 51,000 or so distinct CDR3 sequences appear in this sample, 93% of them only once. The biggest ten clones account for around 0.53% of the sample.

High-throughput TCR beta sequencing profiled peripheral blood CD8+ and CD4+ T cells from healthy donors, Susac syndrome patients and multiple sclerosis patients. Healthy donors were included as age- and sex-matched controls. Bulk CD8+ and CD4+ T cells were purified magnetically by negative isolation, whereas CD8+ TEMRA cells were enriched by FACS. Blood was drawn into EDTA tubes, processed within 24 hours, and PBMCs were isolated by density gradient centrifugation. PBMCs destined for TCR sequencing were cryopreserved in liquid nitrogen and later thawed in a 37 °C water bath. Purity of sorted or isolated CD4+, CD8+ and CD8+ TEMRA cells was at least 90%. The sample comes from a study of CD8 T cells in Susac syndrome (dated by TCRdb to the late 2010s). About the study as a whole: Repertoire sequencing was used to test whether CD8+ T cell activation and differentiation in Susac syndrome was antigen driven. The clonality of the CD8+ T cell repertoire was compared across approximately 11 healthy donors, some 14 Susac syndrome patients and around 16 multiple sclerosis patients. Paper-wide results and their limitations: The TCR sequencing and HLA analysis was acknowledged to have included a relatively small number of individuals.

Deletion took 5 bases off V and 2 bases off J, with a span of 10 bases between the germline ends. Its CDR3 holds 14 amino acids, cysteine through phenylalanine. The kept DNA is CDR3 alone, 42 bases in frame from the first base. CDR1 and CDR2 were assigned from the germline V gene as KGHSH and LQKENI. The sequence joins TRBV18 to TRBJ2-1, with the D segment identity uncertain. What was sequenced was CD8+ T cells from PBMCs. This receptor was taken from a human donor in good health. The CDR3: CASSSSATYNEQFF. The nucleotides read TGTGCCAGCTCAAGCAGCGCGACCTACAATGAGCAGTTCTTC.